A single sample is the source of the 30 T cell receptor beta chains below, sequenced in a study of blood T cell repertoires in COVID-19. Assay used: immunoSEQ multiplex PCR; TCRdb lists only in-frame clones, some missing. The table lists under 350,000 clones, approximately 83% of them singletons. Sequences were obtained from PBMCs or T cells enriched from blood (not recorded which). The receptors come from a woman aged 40 to 50 with acute COVID-19.

In this sample, this clone turned up once. This chain uses TRBV7-9 with TRBJ1-2; 9 nucleotides agree with TRBD1. This CDR3 has 14 amino acids. Germline V lookup: CDR1 SEHNR, CDR2 FQNEAQ (reference sequence). The J segment lost 4 bases and the V segment lost 5 bases, leaving 5 bases of the junction unmatched. CDR3 residues: CASSPTGGGYGYTF. For the CDR3, the DNA is TGTGCCAGCAGCCCAACAGGGGGCGGCTATGGCTACACCTTC.

Remarks on this clone: In the same sample, other DNA sequences code for this CDR3. The V call is TRBV3-1 (or the pseudogene TRBV3-2), the J call TRBJ1-1, with a weak D call TRBD1 (5 bases). The V end was cut by 2 bases, the J end by 5 bases, with 12 bases between. CDR3 length: 14 amino acids. Germline CDR1 is LGHDT and CDR2 is YNNKEL (reference sequence). The CDR3 nucleotides read TGTGCCAGCAGCCAAAGTGGGGGGAGGACTGAAGCTTTCTTT. Residues: CASSQSGGRTEAFF.

V gene TRBV19 combines with J gene TRBJ1-2, with D perhaps TRBD1 (6 bases). This CDR3 comprises 14 residues. Germline-derived CDR1 and CDR2 are LNHDA and SQIVND (reference sequence). Trimming left V 0 bases short and J 4 bases short, with 9 bases between. The CDR3 DNA sequence: TGTGCCAGTAGTATAGACAGGGGTACCTATGGCTACACCTTC. Translating gives CASSIDRGTYGYTF. The variable domain in full, with the rest retrieved from reference TRBV19 and TRBJ1-2, is DGGITQSPKYLFRKEGQNVTLSCEQNLNHDAMYWYRQDPGQGLRLIYYSQIVNDFQKGDIAEGYSVSREKKESFPLTVTSAQKNPTAFYLCASSIDRGTYGYTFGSGTRLTVV.

This clone was detected only once. This chain joins TRBV9 and TRBJ2-2; 10 bases line up with TRBD2. The CDR3 runs to 16 residues. V lost 2 bases to trimming and J lost 6 bases; unmatched junction nucleotides: 7. Germline-derived CDR1 and CDR2 are SGDLS and YYNGEE. CDR3: CASSVKAGGQAGELFF. In nucleotides, the CDR3 is TGTGCCAGCAGCGTCAAAGCGGGGGGGCAAGCCGGGGAGCTGTTTTTT.

This clone was counted many times. This rearrangement joins TRBV28 to TRBJ2-5, with TRBD2 matching over 13 bases. The CDR3 is 18 residues long. The V and J ends lost 3 bases and 2 bases, in that order; junction bases with no gene match: 9. Germline values: CDR1 MDHEN, CDR2 SYDVKM. CDR3 in amino acids: CASSFGLAGEMTQETQYF. CDR3 sequence (DNA): TGTGCCAGCAGTTTCGGACTAGCGGGAGAGATGACTCAAGAGACCCAGTACTTC.

This chain connects TRBV5-6 to TRBJ1-2; 8 bases agree with TRBD1. The trim removed 0 bases at V and 7 bases at J, leaving 14 bases unmatched. Germline CDR1 is SGHDT and CDR2 is YYEEEE. The length of the CDR3 is 17 residues. CDR3 region: CASSLELRSGGAGGYTF. CDR3 nucleotide sequence: TGTGCCAGCAGCTTGGAACTTCGTTCAGGGGGCGCGGGTGGCTACACCTTC.

CDR3 in DNA: TGTGCCAGCACCTTGCTTACAGGGTTGAATGAAAAACTGTTTTTT. It is translated as CASTLLTGLNEKLFF. The rearrangement joins TRBV7-9 to TRBJ1-4; a possible D gene is TRBD1 (6 bases). Germline CDR1 reads SEHNR; CDR2 reads FQNEAQ (reference sequence). The CDR3 spans 15 residues. The germline V and J ends were trimmed by 7 bases and 5 bases, with 17 bases remaining between them.

The J gene is TRBJ1-1, the V gene TRBV19; the D gene is possibly TRBD1 (5 bases). V lost 3 bases to trimming and J lost 5 bases, with 13 bases between them. This CDR3 spans 14 amino acids. Germline V CDR1 and CDR2: LNHDA, SQIVND (reference sequence). CDR3 bases: TGTGCCAGTAGTATCGGCAGGGTTGCAACTGAAGCTTTCTTT. This translates into CASSIGRVATEAFF. Full variable domain (missing parts from reference TRBV19 and TRBJ1-1): DGGITQSPKYLFRKEGQNVTLSCEQNLNHDAMYWYRQDPGQGLRLIYYSQIVNDFQKGDIAEGYSVSREKKESFPLTVTSAQKNPTAFYLCASSIGRVATEAFFGQGTRLTVV.

This chain links TRBV5-4 with TRBJ2-1; 7 bases are a match to TRBD2. Trimming at V came to 2 bases and at J to 5 bases, leaving 7 bases not matched to a gene. The CDR3 totals 15 residues. Germline loops: CDR1 SGHNT, CDR2 YYREEE (reference sequence). CDR3 in amino acids: CASSLGGSKNNEQFF. Here the CDR3 DNA reads TGTGCCAGCAGCTTAGGCGGGAGTAAGAACAATGAGCAGTTCTTC.

The gene calls are TRBV5-1 and TRBJ2-7, with TRBD1 matching 7 bases. V gave up 3 bases and J gave up 6 bases; unmatched junction bases: 3. This CDR3 region has 12 residues. Germline V lookup: CDR1 SGHRS, CDR2 YFSETQ. The CDR3 nucleotides read TGCGCCAGCAGCTCCACAGGGGCCGAGCAGTACTTC. Protein: CASSSTGAEQYF.

The chain combines TRBV10-1 with TRBJ2-1; 7 nucleotides align to TRBD2. In germline, CDR1 is WNHNN, CDR2 SYGVQD (reference sequence). The CDR3 loop spans 15 amino acids. J gave up 1 base and V 8 bases, and 8 bases lay outside the gene matches. CDR3 nucleotides: TGCGCCAGCTCGAGCGGGATTATATCCTACAATGAGCAGTTCTTC. Protein: CASSSGIISYNEQFF.

The rearrangement uses TRBV4-3 and TRBJ1-4; 9 bases agree with TRBD1. V lost 0 bases to trimming and J lost 5 bases; unmatched junction nucleotides: 10. Per germline, CDR1 LGHNA and CDR2 YSLEER. This CDR3 is built from 18 residues. The CDR3 loop is CASSQDPPGTGYNEKLFF. The CDR3 DNA is TGCGCCAGCAGCCAAGACCCGCCGGGGACAGGGTACAATGAAAAACTGTTTTTT.

This clone was counted a few times. The chain joins TRBV19 to TRBJ1-2; D is uncertain. The V and J ends lost 6 bases and 4 bases respectively, with 12 bases between them. The CDR3 has 13 residues. Germline values: CDR1 LNHDA, CDR2 SQIVND (reference sequence). CDR3 DNA sequence: TGTGCCAGTAGCCCCACCGACTCCTATGGCTACACCTTC. Its protein is CASSPTDSYGYTF.

The V gene is TRBV18, the J gene TRBJ2-4; TRBD2 matches 12 bases. The V and J ends lost 3 bases and 6 bases, in that order; junction bases with no gene match: 3. Germline V CDR1 and CDR2: KGHSH, LQKENI. The length of the CDR3 is 15 residues. The CDR3 sequence is CASSPAGLAGNIQYF. The CDR3 nucleotides read TGTGCCAGCTCACCGGCGGGACTAGCGGGAAACATTCAGTACTTC.

The chain joins TRBV2 to TRBJ1-6; D gene uncertain. Germline V gives CDR1 SNHLY, CDR2 FYNNEI. With 6 bases removed from V and 8 bases from J, the gap between germline ends came to 8 bases. The CDR3 totals 12 residues. The CDR3 coding sequence is TGTGCCAGCAGGGCAGCGGATTCACCCCTCCACTTT. Its protein is CASRAADSPLHF.

The rearrangement joins TRBV2 to TRBJ1-4; 7 nucleotides match TRBD1. This CDR3 is built from 15 residues. V lost 6 bases to trimming and J lost 8 bases; unmatched junction nucleotides: 12. The germline gives CDR1 SNHLY, CDR2 FYNNEI. CDR3 DNA sequence: TGTGCCAGCAGAATGGGGGACAGAGAGTCCGAAAAACTGTTTTTT. It codes for CASRMGDRESEKLFF.

The chain uses TRBV7-9 and TRBJ2-3; 11 bases match TRBD1. The CDR3 covers 15 residues. Germline lookup yields CDR1 SEHNR and CDR2 FQNEAQ (reference sequence). J gave up 3 bases and V 5 bases, and 4 bases lay outside the gene matches. The CDR3 reads CASSRRDRGTDTQYF. CDR3 sequence (DNA): TGTGCCAGCAGCCGCAGGGACAGGGGGACAGATACGCAGTATTTT.

This clone was counted once. The sample carries other DNA sequences with the same CDR3. V usage is TRBV3-1 (or the pseudogene TRBV3-2) and J usage is TRBJ2-5; possible D gene TRBD2, 5 bases. Germline V gives CDR1 LGHDT, CDR2 YNNKEL (reference sequence). The CDR3 extends over 14 amino acids. The ends were cut back, 3 bases at V and 5 bases at J, with 13 bases in the middle. The CDR3 sequence is CASSQAGRGETQYF. CDR3 coding DNA: TGTGCCAGCAGCCAGGCTGGGAGAGGGGAGACCCAGTACTTC.

The gene calls are TRBV28 and TRBJ1-5; D call uncertain. The CDR3 runs to 16 residues. The V end was cut by 6 bases, the J end by 0 bases, with 15 bases between. CDR1 MDHEN and CDR2 SYDVKM come from the germline V gene. The CDR3 protein is CASSLPGSYSNQPQHF. CDR3 DNA sequence: TGTGCCAGCAGCCTCCCAGGTTCATATAGCAATCAGCCCCAGCATTTT.

The V gene is TRBV27, the J gene TRBJ1-1; D ambiguous. Germline V gene sequence: CDR1 MNHEY, CDR2 SMNVEV (reference sequence). The V end was cut by 7 bases, the J end by 4 bases, with 7 bases between. The CDR3 length is 11 residues. In DNA form, the CDR3 reads TGTGCCAGCATGCGGGGCACTGAAGCTTTCTTT. This encodes CASMRGTEAFF.

This clone was observed a single time. The chain uses TRBV3-1 (or the pseudogene TRBV3-2) and TRBJ1-1, with D uncertain. Germline V lookup: CDR1 LGHDT, CDR2 YNNKEL (reference sequence). Between the trimmed V and J ends, which lost 6 bases and 0 bases, there was a span of 5 bases. This CDR3 is 12 amino acids long. CDR3 DNA: TGTGCCAGCAGAGACTTGAACACTGAAGCTTTCTTT. This codes for CASRDLNTEAFF.

This clone appeared a single time. V is TRBV5-1 and J is TRBJ2-7, with D unclear. V was pared by 1 base and J by 0 bases, with 26 bases between. CDR3 length equals 20 residues. Germline-derived CDR1 and CDR2 are SGHRS and YFSETQ. The CDR3 spells CASSLMASGFGVYGSYEQYF. The CDR3 DNA reads as TGCGCCAGCAGCTTGATGGCCTCCGGGTTCGGAGTGTATGGCTCCTACGAGCAGTACTTC.

This chain's CDR3 is CASSLGTKVGEQYF. As DNA, the CDR3 is TGTGCCAGCAGTTTAGGGACTAAAGTGGGGGAGCAGTACTTC. The chain couples TRBV28 to TRBJ2-7; 7 bases line up with TRBD2. The CDR3 is made up of 14 amino acids. The J segment lost 7 bases and the V segment lost 2 bases, leaving 8 bases of the junction unmatched. The germline V gene has CDR1 MDHEN and CDR2 SYDVKM.

The chain links TRBV9 to TRBJ2-4; TRBD1 might be the D (7 bases). Per the germline V gene, CDR1 is SGDLS and CDR2 is YYNGEE. The V end was cut by 4 bases, the J end by 4 bases, with 18 bases between. The CDR3 contains 16 residues. Here the CDR3 reads CASSSPLGGQKNIQYF. CDR3 nucleotide sequence: TGTGCCAGCAGCTCCCCGTTGGGGGGACAGAAAAACATTCAGTACTTC.

This clone has just a few counts. The J gene is TRBJ2-1, the V gene TRBV7-9, with 7 bases fitting TRBD2. The CDR3 is 16 residues long. Germline loops: CDR1 SEHNR, CDR2 FQNEAQ (reference sequence). J lost 4 bases, V lost 5 bases, and 11 bases had no gene match. Here the CDR3 reads CASSRLGGGGYNEQFF. The DNA for the CDR3 is TGTGCCAGCAGCCGTTTAGGCGGGGGAGGTTACAATGAGCAGTTCTTC. Variable domain in full (rest from reference TRBV7-9 and TRBJ2-1): DTGVSQNPRHKITKRGQNVTFRCDPISEHNRLYWYRQTLGQGPEFLTYFQNEAQLEKSRLLSDRFSAERPKGSFSTLEIQRTEQGDSAMYLCASSRLGGGGYNEQFFGPGTRLTVL.

The chain uses TRBV19 and TRBJ1-1; the D gene is possibly TRBD1 (5 bases). CDR3 length: 14 amino acids. With 5 bases removed from V and 1 base from J, the gap between germline ends came to 11 bases. Germline CDR1 is LNHDA and CDR2 is SQIVND (reference sequence). The CDR3: CASSLETENTEAFF. The CDR3 DNA follows: TGTGCCAGTAGTCTGGAGACAGAGAACACTGAAGCTTTCTTT.

The chain recombines TRBV29-1 with TRBJ1-1; tentative D call: TRBD1 (5 bases). V was clipped by 2 bases and J by 6 bases, with 13 bases between them. Germline CDR1 SQVTM, CDR2 ANQGSEA. The CDR3 consists of 13 residues. For the CDR3, the DNA is TGCAGCGTTGAACGTAGAGGACACCCTGAAGCTTTCTTT. Translation: CSVERRGHPEAFF.

V and J are TRBV19 and TRBJ1-3; D uncertain. Trimming pared 1 base from V and 4 bases from J, leaving 17 bases between. The length of the CDR3 is 17 residues. Per the germline V gene, CDR1 is LNHDA and CDR2 is SQIVND (reference sequence). The CDR3 reads CASSIAPAASRGNTIYF. The CDR3 DNA reads as TGTGCCAGTAGTATAGCCCCGGCGGCTTCCCGGGGAAACACCATATATTTT.

The chain links TRBV10-3 to TRBJ2-3, with D perhaps TRBD1 (6 bases). Germline CDR1 ENHRY, CDR2 SYGVKD. The CDR3 length is 15 residues. Deletions cut 4 bases from V and 7 bases from J, with 18 bases between. The CDR3 spells CAISGSRDTLNTQYF. CDR3 in DNA: TGTGCCATCAGTGGATCTCGGGACACTCTGAATACGCAGTATTTT.

Concerning this clone itself: In the same sample, other DNA sequences code for this CDR3. The gene calls are TRBV6-5 and TRBJ1-2; D is ambiguous. V was cut by 2 bases and J by 4 bases, with 8 bases left in between. The CDR3 contains 13 residues. In germline, CDR1 is MNHEY, CDR2 SVGAGI. This CDR3 reads CASSYSTGYGYTF. CDR3 sequence (DNA): TGTGCCAGCAGTTACAGTACGGGCTATGGCTACACCTTC.